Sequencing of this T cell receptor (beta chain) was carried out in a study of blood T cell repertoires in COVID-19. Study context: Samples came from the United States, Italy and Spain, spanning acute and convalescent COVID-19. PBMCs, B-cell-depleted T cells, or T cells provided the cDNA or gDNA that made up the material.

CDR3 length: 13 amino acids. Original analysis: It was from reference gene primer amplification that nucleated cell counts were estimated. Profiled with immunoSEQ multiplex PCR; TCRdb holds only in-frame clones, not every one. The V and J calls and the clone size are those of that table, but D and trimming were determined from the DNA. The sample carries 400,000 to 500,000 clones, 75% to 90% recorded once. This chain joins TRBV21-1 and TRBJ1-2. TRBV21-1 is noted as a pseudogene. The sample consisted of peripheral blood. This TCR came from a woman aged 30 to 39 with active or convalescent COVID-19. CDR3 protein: CASESSINYGYTF. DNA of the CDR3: TGTGCCAGCGAGTCGTCGATCAACTATGGCTACACCTTC.